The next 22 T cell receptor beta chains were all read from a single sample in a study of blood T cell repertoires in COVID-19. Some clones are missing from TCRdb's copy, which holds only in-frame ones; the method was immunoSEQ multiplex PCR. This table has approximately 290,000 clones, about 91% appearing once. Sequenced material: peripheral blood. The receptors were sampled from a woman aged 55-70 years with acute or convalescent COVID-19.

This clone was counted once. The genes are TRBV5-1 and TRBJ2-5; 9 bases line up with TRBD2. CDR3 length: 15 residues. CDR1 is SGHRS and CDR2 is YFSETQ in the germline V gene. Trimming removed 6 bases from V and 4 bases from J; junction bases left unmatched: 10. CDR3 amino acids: CASKNSGGTVETQYF. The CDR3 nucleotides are TGCGCCAGCAAAAATAGCGGGGGAACCGTAGAGACCCAGTACTTC.

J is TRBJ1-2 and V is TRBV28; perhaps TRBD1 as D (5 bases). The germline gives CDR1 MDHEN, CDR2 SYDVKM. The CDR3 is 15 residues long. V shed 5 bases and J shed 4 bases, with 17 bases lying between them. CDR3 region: CASSINPGFGYGYTF. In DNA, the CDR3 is TGTGCCAGCAGTATAAATCCAGGGTTCGGCTATGGCTACACCTTC.

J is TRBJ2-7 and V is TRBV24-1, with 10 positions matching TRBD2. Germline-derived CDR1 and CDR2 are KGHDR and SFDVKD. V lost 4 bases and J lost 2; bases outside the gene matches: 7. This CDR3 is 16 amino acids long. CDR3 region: CATSDSGTSATYEQYF. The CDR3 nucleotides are TGTGCCACCAGTGACTCCGGGACTAGCGCGACCTACGAGCAGTACTTC.

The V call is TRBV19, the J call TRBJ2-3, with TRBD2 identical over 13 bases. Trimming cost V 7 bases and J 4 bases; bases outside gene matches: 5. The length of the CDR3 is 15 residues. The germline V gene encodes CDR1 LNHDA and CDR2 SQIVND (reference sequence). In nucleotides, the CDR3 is TGTGCCAGTAAGGAACTAGCGGGGGGGGCAGATACGCAGTATTTT. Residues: CASKELAGGADTQYF. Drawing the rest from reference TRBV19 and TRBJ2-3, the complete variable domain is DGGITQSPKYLFRKEGQNVTLSCEQNLNHDAMYWYRQDPGQGLRLIYYSQIVNDFQKGDIAEGYSVSREKKESFPLTVTSAQKNPTAFYLCASKELAGGADTQYFGPGTRLTVL.

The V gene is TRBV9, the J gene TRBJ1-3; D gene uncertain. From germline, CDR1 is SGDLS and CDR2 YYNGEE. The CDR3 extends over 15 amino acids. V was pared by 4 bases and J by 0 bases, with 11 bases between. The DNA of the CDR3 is TGTGCCAGCAGCCCAGAGGGTACCTCTGGAAACACCATATATTTT. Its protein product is CASSPEGTSGNTIYF.

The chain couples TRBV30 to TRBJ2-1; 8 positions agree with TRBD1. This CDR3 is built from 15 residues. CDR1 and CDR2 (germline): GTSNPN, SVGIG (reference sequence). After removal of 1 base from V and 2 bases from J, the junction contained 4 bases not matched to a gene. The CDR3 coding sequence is TGTGCCTGGAGTGGTCCGGGACAGGCCTACAATGAGCAGTTCTTC. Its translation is CAWSGPGQAYNEQFF.

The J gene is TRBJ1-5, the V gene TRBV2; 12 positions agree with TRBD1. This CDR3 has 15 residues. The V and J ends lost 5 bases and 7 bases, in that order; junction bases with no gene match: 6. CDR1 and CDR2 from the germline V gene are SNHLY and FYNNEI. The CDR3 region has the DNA TGTGCCAGCAGTCAGGGACAGGGGGCTGGACAGCCCCAGCATTTT. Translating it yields CASSQGQGAGQPQHF.

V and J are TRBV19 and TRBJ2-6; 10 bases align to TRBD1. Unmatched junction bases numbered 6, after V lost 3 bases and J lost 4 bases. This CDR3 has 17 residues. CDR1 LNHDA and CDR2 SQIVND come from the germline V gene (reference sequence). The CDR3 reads CASSIKDRGLGANVLTF. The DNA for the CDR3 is TGTGCCAGTAGTATCAAAGACAGGGGGCTCGGGGCCAACGTCCTGACTTTC.

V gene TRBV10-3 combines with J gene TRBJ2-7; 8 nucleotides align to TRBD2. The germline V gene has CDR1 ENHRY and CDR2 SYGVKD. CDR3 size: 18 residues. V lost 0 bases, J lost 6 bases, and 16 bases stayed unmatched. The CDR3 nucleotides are TGTGCCATCAGTGAGTCGAAGAGCGGGGGAGGTAGTCGCGGCGAGCAGTACTTC. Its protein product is CAISESKSGGGSRGEQYF.

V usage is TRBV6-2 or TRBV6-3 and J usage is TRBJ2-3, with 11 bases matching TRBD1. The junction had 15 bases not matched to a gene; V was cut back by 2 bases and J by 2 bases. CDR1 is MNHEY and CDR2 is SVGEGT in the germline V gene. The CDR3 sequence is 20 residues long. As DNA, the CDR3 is TGTGCCAGCAGTTACGACAGGACAGGGGGCGCTTACCCGTTCACAGATACGCAGTATTTT. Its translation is CASSYDRTGGAYPFTDTQYF.

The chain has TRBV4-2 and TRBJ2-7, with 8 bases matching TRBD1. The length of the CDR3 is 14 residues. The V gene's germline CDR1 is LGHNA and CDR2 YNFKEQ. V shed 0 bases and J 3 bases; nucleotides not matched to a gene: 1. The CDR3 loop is CASSQEDRDYEQYF. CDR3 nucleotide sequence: TGTGCCAGCAGCCAAGAGGACAGGGACTACGAGCAGTACTTC.

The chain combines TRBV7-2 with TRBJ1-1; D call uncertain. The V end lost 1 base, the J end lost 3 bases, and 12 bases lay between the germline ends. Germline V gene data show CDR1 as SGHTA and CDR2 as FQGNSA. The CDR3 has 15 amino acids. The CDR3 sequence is CASSLVPAGYTEAFF. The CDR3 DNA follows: TGTGCCAGCAGCTTAGTTCCCGCGGGGTACACTGAAGCTTTCTTT.

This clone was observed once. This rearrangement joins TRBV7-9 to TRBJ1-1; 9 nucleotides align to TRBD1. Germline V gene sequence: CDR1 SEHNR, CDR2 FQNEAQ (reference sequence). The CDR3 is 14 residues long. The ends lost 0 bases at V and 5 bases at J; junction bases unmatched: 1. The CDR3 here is CASSLAGTGTEAFF. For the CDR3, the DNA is TGTGCCAGCAGCTTAGCTGGGACAGGGACTGAAGCTTTCTTT.

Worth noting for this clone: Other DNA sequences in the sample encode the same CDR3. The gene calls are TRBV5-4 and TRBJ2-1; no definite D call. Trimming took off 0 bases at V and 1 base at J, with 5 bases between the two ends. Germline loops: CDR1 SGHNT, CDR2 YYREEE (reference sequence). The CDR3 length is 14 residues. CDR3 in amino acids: CASSLAGSYNEQFF. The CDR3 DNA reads TGTGCCAGCAGCTTGGCGGGTTCCTACAATGAGCAGTTCTTC.

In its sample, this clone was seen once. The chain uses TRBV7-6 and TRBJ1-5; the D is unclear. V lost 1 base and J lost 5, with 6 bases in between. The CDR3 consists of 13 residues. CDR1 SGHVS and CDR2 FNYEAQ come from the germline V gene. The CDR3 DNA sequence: TGTGCCAGCAGCTTAGGGGCCGATCAGCCCCAGCATTTT. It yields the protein CASSLGADQPQHF. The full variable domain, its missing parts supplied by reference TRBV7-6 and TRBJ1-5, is GAGVSQSPRYKVTKRGQDVALRCDPISGHVSLYWYRQALGQGPEFLTYFNYEAQQDKSGLPNDRFSAERPEGSISTLTIQRTEQRDSAMYRCASSLGADQPQHFGDGTRLSIL.

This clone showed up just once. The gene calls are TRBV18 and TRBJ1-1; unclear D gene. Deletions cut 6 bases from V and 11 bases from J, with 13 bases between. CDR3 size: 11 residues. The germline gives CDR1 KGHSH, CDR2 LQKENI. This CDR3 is CASSPGTYAFF. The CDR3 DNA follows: TGTGCCAGCTCGCCGGGTACGTATGCTTTCTTT. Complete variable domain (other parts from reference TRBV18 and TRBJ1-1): NAGVMQNPRHLVRRRGQEARLRCSPMKGHSHVYWYRQLPEEGLKFMVYLQKENIIDESGMPKERFSAEFPKEGPSILRIQQVVRGDSAAYFCASSPGTYAFFGQGTRLTVV.

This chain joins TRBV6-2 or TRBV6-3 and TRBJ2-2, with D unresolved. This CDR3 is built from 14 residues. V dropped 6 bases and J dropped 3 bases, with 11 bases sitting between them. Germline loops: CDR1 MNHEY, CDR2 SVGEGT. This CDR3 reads CASSPDSDTGELFF. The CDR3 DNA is TGTGCCAGCAGCCCCGACTCCGACACCGGGGAGCTGTTTTTT.

The CDR3 DNA reads as TGTGCCAGTAGTAAGGCGGGCCCCAATCAGCCCCAGCATTTT. Amino acid sequence: CASSKAGPNQPQHF. This chain links TRBV19 with TRBJ1-5; no clear D gene. Germline V lookup: CDR1 LNHDA, CDR2 SQIVND (reference sequence). V was pared by 4 bases and J by 3 bases, with 10 bases between. The CDR3 is made up of 14 amino acids.

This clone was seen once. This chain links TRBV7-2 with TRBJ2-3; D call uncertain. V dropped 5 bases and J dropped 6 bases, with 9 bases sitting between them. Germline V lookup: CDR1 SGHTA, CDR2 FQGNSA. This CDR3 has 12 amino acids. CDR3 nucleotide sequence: TGTGCCAGCAGCGCAATCTACGATACGCAGTATTTT. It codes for CASSAIYDTQYF.

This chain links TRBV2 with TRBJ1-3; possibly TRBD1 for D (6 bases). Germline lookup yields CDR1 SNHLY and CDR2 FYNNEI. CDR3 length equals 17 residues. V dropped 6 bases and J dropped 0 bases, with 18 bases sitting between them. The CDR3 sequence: CASSIKPQGFSGNTIYF. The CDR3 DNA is TGTGCCAGCAGCATCAAACCACAGGGCTTCTCTGGAAACACCATATATTTT.

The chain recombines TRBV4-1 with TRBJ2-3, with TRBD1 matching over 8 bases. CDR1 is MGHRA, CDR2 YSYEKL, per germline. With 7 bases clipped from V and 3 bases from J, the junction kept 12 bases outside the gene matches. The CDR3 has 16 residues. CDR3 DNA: TGCGCCAGCACTCAATGGGCGGACAGGGTGACAGATACGCAGTATTTT. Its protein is CASTQWADRVTDTQYF.

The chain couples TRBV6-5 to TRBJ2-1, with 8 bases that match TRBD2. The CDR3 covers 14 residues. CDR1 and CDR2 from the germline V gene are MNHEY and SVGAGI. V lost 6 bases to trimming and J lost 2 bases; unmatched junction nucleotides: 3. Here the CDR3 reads CASSRTSPYNEQFF. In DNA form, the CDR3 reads TGTGCCAGCAGCCGGACTAGCCCCTACAATGAGCAGTTCTTC.